This T cell receptor beta chain was identified during a study of shared clonotypes between healthy human individuals. General study findings and limits: Investigators expected sequencing depth to affect clonotype sharing among donors.

V trimming: 4 bases; J trimming: 0 bases; junction bases outside the gene matches: 5. This CDR3 spans 16 amino acids. Germline CDR1 reads MNHNS; CDR2 reads SASEGT. It was across several immunoSEQ plates that each subset's genomic DNA was evenly split. Source study methods: Filtering differed since immunoSEQ provided only junctions, with no quality scores. Method: immunoSEQ multiplex PCR; TCRdb's copy keeps in-frame clones and lacks some. The V and J calls and clone size are taken from that table; D and trimming were inferred from the DNA. In the table there are roughly 500,000 clones, 76% of which are singletons. This clone came up a few times. The antigen remains undetermined. The donors, all of them Caucasian adults, lived in Nashville, Tennessee.

This rearrangement joins TRBV6-1 to TRBJ2-2; TRBD2 matches 7 bases. This clonotype was obtained from a woman aged 40 to 50 in good health. Some clones in this sample may be carry-over from other donors' samples. The sequenced sample consisted of PBMCs. The CDR3 nucleotides read TGTGCCAGCAGTGCCCGACTAGCCTCGAACACCGGGGAGCTGTTTTTT. It encodes CASSARLASNTGELFF.